This is a list of T cell receptor beta chains from one sample in a study of T cells in Graves' hyperthyroidism and ophthalmopathy. TCRdb passed the multiplex PCR reads through MiXCR, listing each CDR3 protein once. The table records about 200,000 distinct CDR3 sequences, about a sixth of them present only once. The sequencing input was blood. The origin of the receptors is a woman aged 45-59 years with Graves' hyperthyroidism. Both conserved end residues are part of each CDR3. Each record gives: V gene, J gene, CDR3 length, clone size, D gene, CDR3 DNA, CDR3 protein. A D gene is named only where the DNA matches it firmly. Clone sizes are given selectively: once, few, many, or a class where the clone is expanded.

>TRBV11-2|TRBJ2-1|15|.|TRBD2
TGTGCCAGCAGCTCTGGGACTAGCGCTGTCAATGAGCAGTTCTTC
CASSSGTSAVNEQFF
>TRBV7-3|TRBJ2-3|16|.|TRBD2
TGTGCCAGCAGCTTAACATTCGGGGGGTTCACAGATACGCAGTATTTT
CASSLTFGGFTDTQYF
>TRBV24-1|TRBJ2-1|21|many|TRBD2
TGTGCCACCAGTGATCCCGCTCCCGGGACTAGCGGGGATAGCTCCTACAATGAGCAGTTCTTC
CATSDPAPGTSGDSSYNEQFF
>TRBV3-1|TRBJ2-1|15|many|TRBD2
TGTGCCAGCAGCCAAGCTAGCGGGGCATCAAATGAGCAGTTCTTC
CASSQASGASNEQFF
>TRBV5-4|TRBJ2-7|13|many|.
TGTGCCAGCGGGCGGACAGATAAGTACGAGCAGTACTTC
CASGRTDKYEQYF
>TRBV5-1|TRBJ1-1|14|few|.
TGCGCCAGCAGCCAGGACAGTATGAACACTGAAGCTTTCTTT
CASSQDSMNTEAFF
>TRBV7-7|TRBJ2-5|13|few|.
TGTGCTAGCAGCATCACAGGGCAAGAGACCCAGTACTTC
CASSITGQETQYF
>TRBV12-3/TRBV12-4|TRBJ1-1|14|many|.
TGTGCCAGTCTGAACAGGGTAGAGAACACTGAAGCTTTCTTT
CASLNRVENTEAFF
>TRBV20-1|TRBJ2-7|13|many|.
TGCAGTGCTGCAGGGGCTATAACGTACGAGCAGTACTTC
CSAAGAITYEQYF
>TRBV20-1|TRBJ1-1|12|many|.
TGCAGTGCTGGAGTAGGGGAAACTGAAGCTTTCTTT
CSAGVGETEAFF
>TRBV27|TRBJ2-1|16|many|.
TGTGCCAGCAGCATCAGGGAGGGGGGCTGGGGCAATGAGCAGTTCTTC
CASSIREGGWGNEQFF
>TRBV20-1|TRBJ2-1|13|many|.
TGCAGTGCTAGAGATCGCGGGCCCAATGAGCAGTTCTTC
CSARDRGPNEQFF
>TRBV11-2|TRBJ2-7|18|many|TRBD1
TGTGCCAGCAGCCTCCGGAGGCTGGGACAGGGTTCCTCCTACGAGCAGTACTTC
CASSLRRLGQGSSYEQYF
>TRBV14|TRBJ1-2|14|many|.
TGTGCCAGCAGCTTGACAGCAGAGAGCTATGGCTACACCTTC
CASSLTAESYGYTF
>TRBV20-1|TRBJ2-1|16|many|TRBD2
TGCAGTGCTAGAGATCCTAAAACGGGGGGGAACAATGAGCAGTTCTTC
CSARDPKTGGNNEQFF
>TRBV5-1|TRBJ1-1|15|many|.
TGCGCCAGCAGGTTAATACAGGTCCCGTACACTGAAGCTTTCTTT
CASRLIQVPYTEAFF
>TRBV5-1|TRBJ1-1|16|many|TRBD1
TGCGCCAGCAGCGTAGATCGGACAGGGGGGGGGACTGAAGCTTTCTTT
CASSVDRTGGGTEAFF
>TRBV12-3/TRBV12-4|TRBJ2-7|15|.|TRBD2
TGTGCCAGCAGTCCCGGACTAGCTGGAGCTGCCGAGCAGTACTTC
CASSPGLAGAAEQYF
>TRBV11-2|TRBJ2-1|17|many|TRBD2
TGTGCCAGCAGCTTAGAAGGGGGGCTAGCGGGATCTAGGGAGCAGTTCTTC
CASSLEGGLAGSREQFF
>TRBV20-1|TRBJ2-7|14|.|.
TGCAGTGCTAGGCCCCCGGCGGGAACGTACGAGCAGTACTTC
CSARPPAGTYEQYF
>TRBV30|TRBJ1-1|15|many|.
TGTGCCTGGAGTATAATGTCCGGTCAGAACACTGAAGCTTTCTTT
CAWSIMSGQNTEAFF
>TRBV14|TRBJ2-5|15|.|TRBD2
TGTGCCAGCAGCTCAGCTAGCGGGAGCTCGAAGACCCAGTACTTC
CASSSASGSSKTQYF
>TRBV3-1|TRBJ2-3|16|few|TRBD1
TGTGCCAGCAGCCCGACACAGGGGGCGCCCACAGATACGCAGTATTTT
CASSPTQGAPTDTQYF
>TRBV28|TRBJ2-7|13|.|TRBD2
TGTGCCAGCTCACAAGCGGGATACGGCGAGCAGTACTTC
CASSQAGYGEQYF
>TRBV6-1|TRBJ1-1|12|few|TRBD1
TGTGCCAGCAGGATGACAGGGGACGAGGCTTTCTTT
CASRMTGDEAFF
>TRBV4-1|TRBJ2-7|15|many|TRBD1
TGCGCCAGCAGCCCGCCGGGACAGGGATCCCACGAGCAGTACTTC
CASSPPGQGSHEQYF
>TRBV3-1|TRBJ2-1|17|many|.
TGTGCCAGCAGCCAAACACTCGGGCCCAGTTCCTACAATGAGCAGTTCTTC
CASSQTLGPSSYNEQFF